This T cell receptor (beta chain) was obtained from a study of early T cells in non-severe SARS-CoV-2 infection. This clonotype showed up just a few times. CDR1 KGHSH and CDR2 LQKENI come from the germline V gene. V dropped 3 bases and J dropped 0 bases, with 9 bases sitting between them. This CDR3 comprises 15 residues. TCRdb re-called the 5' RACE reads through MiXCR, storing one row per CDR3 protein. The sample shows approximately 50,000 distinct CDR3 sequences, 9.3% of them seen only once. The source is an adult who was a healthcare worker with PCR-confirmed SARS-CoV-2 infection or an uninfected control (not recorded which). The chain employs TRBV18 and TRBJ2-1, with a possible D match to TRBD2 (5 bases). The sample consisted of whole blood. The CDR3 bases are TGTGCCAGCTCACCCGCTAGCTCCTCCTACAATGAGCAGTTCTTC. Translation: CASSPASSSYNEQFF.